These 9 T cell receptor beta chains originate from one sample sequenced in a study of T cell repertoires in cytomegalovirus infection. TCRdb analysed the reads with MiXCR anew, one entry per CDR3 protein. The profile covers fewer than 300,000 distinct CDR3 sequences, with about 23% appearing a single time and about 15% taken by the ten largest. The sample consisted of PBMCs. The source of these receptors is a human donor in good health (CMV status not recorded). Some clones in this sample may be carry-over from other donors' samples.

This chain uses TRBV5-6 with TRBJ1-5; TRBD1 aligns across 8 bases. V lost 4 bases and J lost 4; bases outside the gene matches: 7. CDR1 and CDR2 (germline): SGHDT, YYEEEE. CDR3 length: 15 amino acids. This chain's CDR3 is CASSIADRVNQPQHF. DNA for the CDR3: TGTGCCAGCAGCATAGCGGACAGGGTGAATCAGCCCCAGCATTTT.

This clonotype was observed a few times. This chain's CDR3 is CASRSTGDGADTQYF. The CDR3 DNA is TGTGCCAGCAGATCCACAGGGGACGGGGCAGATACGCAGTATTTT. The chain combines TRBV28 with TRBJ2-3; TRBD1 matches 7 bases. CDR3 length: 15 amino acids. V shed 6 bases, J shed 4 bases, and the junction held 10 bases outside the gene matches. Germline V gives CDR1 MDHEN, CDR2 SYDVKM.

This clonotype was recorded at least ten times. V usage is TRBV7-2 and J usage is TRBJ2-5; 9 positions match TRBD1. Per germline, CDR1 SGHTA and CDR2 FQGNSA. J gave up 4 bases and V 4 bases, and 4 bases lay outside the gene matches. This CDR3 comprises 14 residues. The CDR3 sequence: CASSSGTGLETQYF. CDR3 sequence (DNA): TGTGCCAGCAGCTCCGGGACAGGGCTAGAGACCCAGTACTTC. The whole variable domain, filled in from reference TRBV7-2 and TRBJ2-5, reads GAGVSQSPSNKVTEKGKDVELRCDPISGHTALYWYRQSLGQGLEFLIYFQGNSAPDKSGLPSDRFSAERTGGSVSTLTIQRTQQEDSAVYLCASSSGTGLETQYFGPGTRLLVL.

The chain links TRBV7-9 to TRBJ1-2; D may be TRBD1 (6 bases). The CDR3 is 15 amino acids. Trimming took off 1 base at V and 2 bases at J, with 11 bases between the two ends. Germline lookup yields CDR1 SEHNR and CDR2 FQNEAQ (reference sequence). Written as DNA, the CDR3 is TGTGCCAGCAGCTTAGAGGGGGGGCCCAACTATGGCTACACCTTC. Protein product: CASSLEGGPNYGYTF.

The sample holds many counts of this clonotype. The CDR3 nucleotides are TGTGCCAGCAGCTCCTCTTCTGGCGTGGGTAACAATCAGCCCCAGCATTTT. It is translated as CASSSSSGVGNNQPQHF. The V and J genes are TRBV11-2 and TRBJ1-5; no clear D gene. Germline V CDR1 and CDR2: SGHAT, FQNNGV. This CDR3 has 17 amino acids. With 4 bases removed from V and 3 bases from J, the gap between germline ends came to 19 bases.

The chain joins TRBV29-1 to TRBJ1-5, with D perhaps TRBD1 (6 bases). V was trimmed by 4 bases and J by 6 bases, leaving 10 bases between them. The CDR3 runs 12 residues. Germline CDR1 reads SQVTM; CDR2 reads ANQGSEA. CDR3 sequence: CSVGGLGQPQHF. The CDR3 DNA reads as TGCAGCGTTGGGGGGCTTGGTCAGCCCCAGCATTTT.

This clonotype has just a few counts. The CDR3 spells CASSATGFNTGELFF. The CDR3 region has the DNA TGCGCCAGCAGCGCGACAGGGTTTAACACCGGGGAGCTGTTTTTT. This rearrangement joins TRBV5-1 to TRBJ2-2; 7 bases map to TRBD1. Germline trimming cut 4 bases from V and 2 bases from J; bases unmatched to any gene: 5. CDR1 SGHRS and CDR2 YFSETQ come from the germline V gene. The CDR3 totals 15 residues.

The table lists this clonotype with a few counts. The V and J genes are TRBV10-3 and TRBJ2-7; the D gene is possibly TRBD2 (6 bases). CDR1 and CDR2 from the germline V gene are ENHRY and SYGVKD. V dropped 2 bases and J dropped 4 bases, with 9 bases sitting between them. This CDR3 region has 13 residues. The CDR3 here is CAISETSRYEQYF. The CDR3 bases are TGTGCCATCAGTGAGACTAGCAGATACGAGCAGTACTTC.

With respect to this clonotype: The conserved final phenylalanine or tryptophan is absent from the CDR3, which likely points to a read error. Because the CDR3's place on the DNA is in doubt, the DNA is left out and the CDR3 is given as listed by TCRdb. J is TRBJ1-2 and V is TRBV19. Germline-derived CDR1 and CDR2 are LNHDA and SQIVND (reference sequence). The CDR3 spans 13 residues, counting both ends. The chain's CDR3 is CASSTRTEYGYTV.